The table lists the clone carrying this T cell receptor beta chain with a few counts. CDR1 MNHEY and CDR2 SVGAGI come from the germline V gene. The V and J ends lost 0 bases and 0 bases respectively, with 10 bases between them. The CDR3 spans 16 residues. This entry belongs to a study of T cells in Graves' hyperthyroidism and ophthalmopathy. Researchers took RNA transcripts and amplified the TCR beta CDR3 regions from them. Carried out on the TCR CDR3, a first-round RT-PCR used the HTBI primer set. TCRdb processed the multiplex PCR reads anew with MiXCR; each CDR3 protein has one entry. Counted here are approximately 620,000 distinct CDR3 sequences, approximately 15% occurring once; the ten biggest clones make up 2.5% to 4%.

The source is a woman in her forties with Graves' ophthalmopathy. Specimen: blood. The V and J genes are TRBV6-5 and TRBJ2-3; D gene ambiguous. The CDR3 loop is CASSYSMGRSTDTQYF. In nucleotides, the CDR3 is TGTGCCAGCAGTTACTCGATGGGTAGGAGCACAGATACGCAGTATTTT.